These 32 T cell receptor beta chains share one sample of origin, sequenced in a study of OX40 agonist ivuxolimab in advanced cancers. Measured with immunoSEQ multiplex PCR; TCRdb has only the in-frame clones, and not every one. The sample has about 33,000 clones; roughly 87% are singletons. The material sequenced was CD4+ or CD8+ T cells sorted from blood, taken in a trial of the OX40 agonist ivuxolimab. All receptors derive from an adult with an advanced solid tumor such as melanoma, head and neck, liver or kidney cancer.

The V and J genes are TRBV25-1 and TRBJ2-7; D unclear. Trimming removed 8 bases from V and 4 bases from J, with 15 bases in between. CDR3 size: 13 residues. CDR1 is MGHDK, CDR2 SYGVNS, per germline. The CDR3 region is CASVPPTRYEQYF. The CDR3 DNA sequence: TGTGCCAGCGTTCCACCGACTCGGTACGAGCAGTACTTC.

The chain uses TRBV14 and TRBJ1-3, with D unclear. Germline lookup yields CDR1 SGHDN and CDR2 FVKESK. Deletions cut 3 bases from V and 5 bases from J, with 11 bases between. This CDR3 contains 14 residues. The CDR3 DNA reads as TGTGCCAGCAGCCAGGACTATCTGAGAAACACCATATATTTT. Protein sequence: CASSQDYLRNTIYF.

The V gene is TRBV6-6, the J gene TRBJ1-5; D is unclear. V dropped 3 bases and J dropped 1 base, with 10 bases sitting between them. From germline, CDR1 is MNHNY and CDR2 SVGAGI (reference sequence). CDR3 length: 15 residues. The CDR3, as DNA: TGTGCCAGCAGTTATGTAGGAGGGAGCAATCAGCCCCAGCATTTT. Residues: CASSYVGGSNQPQHF.

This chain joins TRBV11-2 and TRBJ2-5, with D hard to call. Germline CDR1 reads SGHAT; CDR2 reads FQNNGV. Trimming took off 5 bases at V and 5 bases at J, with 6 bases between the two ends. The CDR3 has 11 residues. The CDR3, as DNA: TGTGCCAGCAGCCCTAGGGAGACCCAGTACTTC. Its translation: CASSPRETQYF.

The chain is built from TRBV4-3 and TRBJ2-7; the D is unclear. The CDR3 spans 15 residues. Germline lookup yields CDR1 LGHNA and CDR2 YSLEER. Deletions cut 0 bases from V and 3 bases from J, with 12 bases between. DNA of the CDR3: TGCGCCAGCAGCCAAGATCGGGCAGGCGTCTACGAGCAGTACTTC. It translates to CASSQDRAGVYEQYF.

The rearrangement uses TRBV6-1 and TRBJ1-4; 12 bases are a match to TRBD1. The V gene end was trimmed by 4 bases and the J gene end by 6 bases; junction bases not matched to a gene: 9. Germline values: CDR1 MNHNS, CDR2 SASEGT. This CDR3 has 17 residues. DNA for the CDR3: TGTGCCAGCAGTGTCCGGGACAGGGGGCTTTCTGATGAAAAACTGTTTTTT. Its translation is CASSVRDRGLSDEKLFF.

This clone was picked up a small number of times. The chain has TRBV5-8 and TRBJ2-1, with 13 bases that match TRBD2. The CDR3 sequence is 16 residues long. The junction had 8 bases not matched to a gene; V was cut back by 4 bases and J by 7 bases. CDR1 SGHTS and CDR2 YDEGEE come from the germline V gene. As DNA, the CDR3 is TGTGCCAGCAGCATGGCATGGACTAGCGGGAGTAATGAGCAGTTCTTC. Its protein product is CASSMAWTSGSNEQFF. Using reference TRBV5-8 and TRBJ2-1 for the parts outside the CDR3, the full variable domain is EAGVTQSPTHLIKTRGQQATLRCSPISGHTSVYWYQQALGLGLQFLLWYDEGEERNRGNFPPRFSGRQFPNYSSELNVNALELEDSALYLCASSMAWTSGSNEQFFGPGTRLTVL.

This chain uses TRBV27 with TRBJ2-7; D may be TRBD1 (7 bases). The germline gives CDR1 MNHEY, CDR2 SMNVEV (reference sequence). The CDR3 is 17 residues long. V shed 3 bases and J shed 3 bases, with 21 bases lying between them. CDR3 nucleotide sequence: TGTGCCAGCAGTTTTCACCGGACAGGTCGGGGGAGCTACGAGCAGTACTTC. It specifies CASSFHRTGRGSYEQYF.

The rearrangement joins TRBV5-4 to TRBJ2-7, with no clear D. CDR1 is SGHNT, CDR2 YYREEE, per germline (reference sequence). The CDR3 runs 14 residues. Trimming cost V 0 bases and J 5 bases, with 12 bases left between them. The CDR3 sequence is CASSLVGQRDEQYF. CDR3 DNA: TGTGCCAGCAGCTTGGTTGGTCAGCGAGACGAGCAGTACTTC. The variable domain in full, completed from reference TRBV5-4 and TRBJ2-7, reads ETGVTQSPTHLIKTRGQQVTLRCSSQSGHNTVSWYQQALGQGPQFIFQYYREEENGRGNFPPRFSGLQFPNYSSELNVNALELDDSALYLCASSLVGQRDEQYFGPGTRLTVT.

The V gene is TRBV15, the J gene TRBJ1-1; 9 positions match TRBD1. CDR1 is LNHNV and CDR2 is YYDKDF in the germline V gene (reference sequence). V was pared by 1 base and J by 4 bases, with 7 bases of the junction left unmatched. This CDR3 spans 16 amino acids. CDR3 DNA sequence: TGTGCCACCAGCAGAGTACAGGGGGCTTGGGGCACTGAAGCTTTCTTT. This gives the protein CATSRVQGAWGTEAFF.

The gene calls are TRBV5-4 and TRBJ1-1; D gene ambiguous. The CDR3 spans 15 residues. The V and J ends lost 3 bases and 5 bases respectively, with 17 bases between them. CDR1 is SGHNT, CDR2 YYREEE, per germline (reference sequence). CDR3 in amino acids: CASSWAGGSGTEAFF. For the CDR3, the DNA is TGTGCCAGCAGCTGGGCGGGTGGCTCGGGGACTGAAGCTTTCTTT.

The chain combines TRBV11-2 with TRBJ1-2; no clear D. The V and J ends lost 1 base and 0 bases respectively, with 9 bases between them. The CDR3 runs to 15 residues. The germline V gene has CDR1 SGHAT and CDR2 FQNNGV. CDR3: CASSLVQTANYGYTF. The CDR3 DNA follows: TGTGCCAGCAGCTTAGTTCAAACAGCTAACTATGGCTACACCTTC.

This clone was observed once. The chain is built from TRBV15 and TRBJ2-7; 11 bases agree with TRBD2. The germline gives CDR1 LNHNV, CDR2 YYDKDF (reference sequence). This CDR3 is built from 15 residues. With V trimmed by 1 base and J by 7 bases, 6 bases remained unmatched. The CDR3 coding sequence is TGTGCCACCAGCAGAGTCCTAGCGGGAGGTCGAGAGCAGTACTTC. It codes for CATSRVLAGGREQYF.

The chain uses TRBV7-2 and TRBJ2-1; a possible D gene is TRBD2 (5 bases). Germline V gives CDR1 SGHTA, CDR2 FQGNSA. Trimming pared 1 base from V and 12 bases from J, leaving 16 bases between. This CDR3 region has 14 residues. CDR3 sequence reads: CASSLGGSAPRQFF. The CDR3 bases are TGTGCCAGCAGCTTAGGGGGTAGCGCCCCGCGGCAGTTCTTC.

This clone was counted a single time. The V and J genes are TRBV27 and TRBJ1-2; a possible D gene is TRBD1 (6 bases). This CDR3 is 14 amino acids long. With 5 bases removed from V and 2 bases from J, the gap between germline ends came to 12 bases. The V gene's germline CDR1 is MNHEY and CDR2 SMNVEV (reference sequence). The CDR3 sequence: CASSPRGANYGYTF. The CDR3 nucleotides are TGTGCCAGCAGTCCCCGGGGGGCGAACTATGGCTACACCTTC.

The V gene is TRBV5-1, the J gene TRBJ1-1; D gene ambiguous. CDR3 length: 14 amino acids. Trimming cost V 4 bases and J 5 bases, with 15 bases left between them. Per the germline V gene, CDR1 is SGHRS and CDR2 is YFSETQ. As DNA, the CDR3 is TGCGCCAGCAGCCTCCTCAGGTTTGGGACTGAAGCTTTCTTT. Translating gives CASSLLRFGTEAFF.

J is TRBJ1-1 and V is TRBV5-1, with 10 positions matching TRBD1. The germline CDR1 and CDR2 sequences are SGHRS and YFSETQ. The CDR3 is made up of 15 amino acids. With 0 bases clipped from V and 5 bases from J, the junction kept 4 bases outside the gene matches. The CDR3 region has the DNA TGCGCCAGCAGCTTGGCTATGGACAGGGGGACTGAAGCTTTCTTT. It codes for CASSLAMDRGTEAFF.

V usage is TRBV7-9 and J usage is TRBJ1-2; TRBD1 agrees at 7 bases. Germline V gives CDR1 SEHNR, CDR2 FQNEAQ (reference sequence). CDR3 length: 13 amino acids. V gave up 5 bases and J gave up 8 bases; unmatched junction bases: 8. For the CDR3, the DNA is TGTGCCAGCAGCCCATCAGGGGGAATGGGCTACACCTTC. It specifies CASSPSGGMGYTF.

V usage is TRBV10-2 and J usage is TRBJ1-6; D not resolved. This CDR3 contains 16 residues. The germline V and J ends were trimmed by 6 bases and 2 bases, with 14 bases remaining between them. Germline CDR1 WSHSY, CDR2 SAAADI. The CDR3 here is CASSEEGMAYNSPLHF. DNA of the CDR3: TGCGCCAGCAGCGAAGAGGGAATGGCCTATAATTCACCCCTCCACTTT.

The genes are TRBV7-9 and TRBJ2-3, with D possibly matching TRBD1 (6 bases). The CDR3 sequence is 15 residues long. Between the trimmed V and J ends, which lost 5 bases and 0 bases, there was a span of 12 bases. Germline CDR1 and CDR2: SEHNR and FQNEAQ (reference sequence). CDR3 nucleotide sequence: TGTGCCAGCAGCCGACCGACAGGAAGCACAGATACGCAGTATTTT. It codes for CASSRPTGSTDTQYF.

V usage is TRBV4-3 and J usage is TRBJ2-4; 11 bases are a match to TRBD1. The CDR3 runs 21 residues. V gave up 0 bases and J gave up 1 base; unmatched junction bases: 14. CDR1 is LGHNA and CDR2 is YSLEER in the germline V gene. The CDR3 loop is CASSQDLGRTGGGGAKNIQYF. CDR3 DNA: TGCGCCAGCAGCCAAGATCTGGGGCGGACAGGGGGCGGTGGGGCCAAAAACATTCAGTACTTC.

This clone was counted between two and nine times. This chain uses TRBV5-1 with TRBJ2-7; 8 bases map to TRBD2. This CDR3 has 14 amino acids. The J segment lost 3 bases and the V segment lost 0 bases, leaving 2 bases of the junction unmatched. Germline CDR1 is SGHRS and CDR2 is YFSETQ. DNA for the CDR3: TGCGCCAGCAGCTTGGTTAGCGGGGTCTACGAGCAGTACTTC. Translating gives CASSLVSGVYEQYF.

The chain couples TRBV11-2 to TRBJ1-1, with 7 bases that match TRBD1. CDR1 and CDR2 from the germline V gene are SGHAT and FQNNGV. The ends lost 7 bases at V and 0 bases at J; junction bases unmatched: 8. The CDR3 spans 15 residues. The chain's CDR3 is CASNQQGTMNTEAFF. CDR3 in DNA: TGTGCCAGCAACCAACAGGGGACCATGAACACTGAAGCTTTCTTT.

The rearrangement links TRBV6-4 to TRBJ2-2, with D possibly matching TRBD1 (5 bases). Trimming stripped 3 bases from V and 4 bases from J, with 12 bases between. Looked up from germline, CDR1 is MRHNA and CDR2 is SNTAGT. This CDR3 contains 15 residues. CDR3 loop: CASSELDICTGELFF. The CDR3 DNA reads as TGTGCCAGCAGTGAATTGGACATATGCACCGGGGAGCTGTTTTTT.

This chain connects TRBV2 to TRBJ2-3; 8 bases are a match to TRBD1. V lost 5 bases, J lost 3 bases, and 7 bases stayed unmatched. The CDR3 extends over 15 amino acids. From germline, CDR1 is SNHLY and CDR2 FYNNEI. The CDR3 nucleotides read TGTGCCAGCAGTATTGGGGACAGGAGAACAGATACGCAGTATTTT. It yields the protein CASSIGDRRTDTQYF.

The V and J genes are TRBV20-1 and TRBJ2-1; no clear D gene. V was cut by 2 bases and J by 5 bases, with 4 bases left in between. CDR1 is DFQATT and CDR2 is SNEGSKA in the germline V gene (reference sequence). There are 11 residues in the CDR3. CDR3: CSARHHNEQFF. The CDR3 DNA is TGCAGTGCTAGACACCACAATGAGCAGTTCTTC.

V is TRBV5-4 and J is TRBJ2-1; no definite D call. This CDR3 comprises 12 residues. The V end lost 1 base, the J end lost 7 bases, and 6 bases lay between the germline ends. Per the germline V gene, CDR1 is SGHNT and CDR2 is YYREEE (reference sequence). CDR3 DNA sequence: TGTGCCAGCAGCTTGTTTGGTAATGAGCAGTTCTTC. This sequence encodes CASSLFGNEQFF. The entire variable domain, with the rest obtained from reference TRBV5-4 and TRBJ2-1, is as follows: ETGVTQSPTHLIKTRGQQVTLRCSSQSGHNTVSWYQQALGQGPQFIFQYYREEENGRGNFPPRFSGLQFPNYSSELNVNALELDDSALYLCASSLFGNEQFFGPGTRLTVL.

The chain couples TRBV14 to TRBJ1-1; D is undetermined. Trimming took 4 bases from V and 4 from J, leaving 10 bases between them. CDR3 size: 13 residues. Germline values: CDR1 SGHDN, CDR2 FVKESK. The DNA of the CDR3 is TGTGCCAGCAGCCCGTTTATGAGCACTGAAGCTTTCTTT. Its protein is CASSPFMSTEAFF.

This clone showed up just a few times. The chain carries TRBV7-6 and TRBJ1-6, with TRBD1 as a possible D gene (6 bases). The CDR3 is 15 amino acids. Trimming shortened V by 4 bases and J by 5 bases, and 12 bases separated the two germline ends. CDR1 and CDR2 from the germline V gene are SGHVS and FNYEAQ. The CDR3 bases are TGTGCCAGCAGCTCGGGGGGACACAATAATTCACCCCTCCACTTT. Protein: CASSSGGHNNSPLHF.

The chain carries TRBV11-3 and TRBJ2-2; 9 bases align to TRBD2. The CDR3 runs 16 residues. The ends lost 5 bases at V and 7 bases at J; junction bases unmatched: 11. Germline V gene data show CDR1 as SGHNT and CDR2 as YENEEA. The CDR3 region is CASSRNSGSKVGELFF. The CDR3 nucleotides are TGTGCCAGCAGCAGAAATAGCGGGAGTAAGGTCGGGGAGCTGTTTTTT.

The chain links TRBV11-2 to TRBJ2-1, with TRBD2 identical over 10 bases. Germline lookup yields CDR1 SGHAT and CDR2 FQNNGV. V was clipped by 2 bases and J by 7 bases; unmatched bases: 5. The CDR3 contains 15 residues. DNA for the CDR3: TGTGCCAGCAGCTTACAGCGGGGGGGCCGGAATGAGCAGTTCTTC. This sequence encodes CASSLQRGGRNEQFF.

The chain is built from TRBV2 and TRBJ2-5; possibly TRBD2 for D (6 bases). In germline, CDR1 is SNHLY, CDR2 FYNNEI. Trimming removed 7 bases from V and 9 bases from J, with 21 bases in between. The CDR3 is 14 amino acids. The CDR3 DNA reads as TGTGCCAGCAAATACGGGACTGCGGTCGAGGCCCAGTACTTC. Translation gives CASKYGTAVEAQYF. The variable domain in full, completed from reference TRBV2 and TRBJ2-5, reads EPEVTQTPSHQVTQMGQEVILRCVPISNHLYFYWYRQILGQKVEFLVSFYNNEISEKSEIFDDQFSVERPDGSNFTLKIRSTKLEDSAMYFCASKYGTAVEAQYFGPGTRLLVL.